This T cell receptor beta chain was captured in a study of blood T cell repertoires in COVID-19 (TCRdb year 2020). Broadly, across the study: Samples covering the acute and convalescent phases of COVID-19 were provided by collaborators in the United States, Italy and Spain. The repertoires were released in a freely available public database meant as a resource for research on the immune response to SARS-CoV-2. Samples came from the ongoing ImmuneRACE study (first 160 participants) plus 1,254 subjects from 6 global collaborators. Where HLA class I and class II types were available, the types were taken from metadata supplied by the sample provider, not from assay-based typing. The prospective study material was composed of cDNA or gDNA derived from T cells, B-cell-depleted T cells, or PBMCs. Nearly every sample came with metadata listing a de-identified subject ID, COVID-19 status, age in years and sex. Deeply sampled blood TCRbeta repertoires from subjects exposed to, actively infected with, or recovered from COVID-19 were included in the dataset. Overall study results and their limits: The quantity of clinical and demographic metadata differed by source and by participant and was supplied without curation.

A remark on this clone: Its cognate antigen has yet to be identified. Base qualities are not provided; no much larger clone lies one nucleotide away.

TCRbeta CDR3 regions were amplified from genomic DNA using the immunoSEQ Assay, a bias-controlled multiplex PCR. Processing in the source paper ran as follows. Within the assay, amplification of reference gene primers was used to estimate how many nucleated cells each sample contained. To quantify the absolute abundance of each unique TCRbeta CDR3 rearrangement, sequence reads were collapsed and filtered. For each sample, productive Simpson clonality was calculated as the square root of Simpson's diversity index over productive rearrangements. This is the immuneACCESS table as TCRdb keeps it, with only in-frame sequences that have V and J called. A part of the clones is gone; compared with another copy, unresolved V genes explain less than half, and the rest is unexplained. V and J calls plus clone size are reproduced from that table; the DNA served to infer D and trimming. For this sample there are 150,000 to 200,000 clones; around 80% appear just once. The ten largest make up approximately 10% of the sample.

Whole blood was collected in K2EDTA tubes by collaborating institutions according to the institutions' own protocols. Collaborator samples were shipped for TCRbeta analysis as frozen whole blood, isolated PBMCs, or DNA extracted from either sample type. V lost 5 bases and J lost 12 bases; the stretch between them is 18 bases long. From the germline V gene, CDR1 is SGHTS and CDR2 is YDEGEE. The CDR3 holds 14 amino acids from the cysteine to the phenylalanine. The CDR3 DNA has 42 bases and is translated from base 1. This sequence uses TRBV5-8 and TRBJ1-6; D gene: possibly TRBD1, on 5 matching bases. The sample consisted of peripheral blood. This clonotype was obtained from a man aged 60 to 75 with active or convalescent COVID-19. The DNA sequence is TGTGCCAGCAGTTCTCAGGGTTCCACGGGACCCCTCCACTTT. It translates to CASSSQGSTGPLHF.